This T cell receptor beta chain stems from a study of blood T cell repertoires in COVID-19. Whole-study context: Italy, Spain and the United States were the sources of the convalescent and acute COVID-19 samples.

Methods used by the authors: Cell counts per sample came from amplifying reference gene primers. The assay was immunoSEQ multiplex PCR, and TCRdb's table has in-frame clones only and misses some. V and J calls and clone size come straight from that table; D and trimming were deduced from the DNA. Of 140,000 or so clones in the sample, approximately 86% were seen once. The source material was peripheral blood. The receptor was isolated from a human donor in a cohort sampled during active COVID-19.

CDR3 DNA: TGTGCCAGCAGCGTAGGGGGCGGGGATGAAAAACTGTTTTTT. Its translation is CASSVGGGDEKLFF. V and J are TRBV9 and TRBJ1-4; possibly TRBD1 for D (5 bases). This CDR3 region has 14 residues. V dropped 0 bases and J dropped 6 bases, with 9 bases sitting between them. Germline V gene data show CDR1 as SGDLS and CDR2 as YYNGEE.